Listed below are T cell receptor beta chains from one sample, sequenced in a study of T cell responses to AZD1222 COVID-19 vaccine. Libraries were prepared by immunoSEQ multiplex PCR; TCRdb keeps only in-frame clonotypes and omits some of them. This sample has 150,000 or so clones, with roughly 92% found just once. Sample: peripheral blood, taken on day 0 of AZD1222 vaccination. The receptor set was obtained from an adult in good health. Both conserved end residues are trimmed from each CDR3. Fields, in order: J gene, D gene, V gene, CDR3 protein. D genes are given only for firm matches.

J gene: TRBJ2-2; D gene: TRBD2; V gene: TRBV7-3; CDR3 protein: ASSLRPRTSGTGELF
J gene: TRBJ2-7; D gene: NA; V gene: TRBV29-1; CDR3 protein: SAEGLSSYEQY
J gene: TRBJ1-1; D gene: NA; V gene: TRBV5-1; CDR3 protein: ASSLGWITNTEAF
J gene: TRBJ1-2; D gene: NA; V gene: TRBV4-1; CDR3 protein: ASSQTPQASSR
J gene: TRBJ2-2; D gene: TRBD1; V gene: TRBV9; CDR3 protein: ASSVPKGQPNTGELF
J gene: TRBJ2-3; D gene: TRBD1; V gene: TRBV5-1; CDR3 protein: ASSFKGAETDTQY
J gene: TRBJ2-1; D gene: NA; V gene: TRBV7-2; CDR3 protein: ASSLVPGGGYNEQF
J gene: TRBJ1-2; D gene: NA; V gene: TRBV5-6; CDR3 protein: ASTGTTTEYGYT
J gene: TRBJ2-7; D gene: TRBD1; V gene: TRBV4-1; CDR3 protein: ASSPSRDRTYEQY
J gene: TRBJ2-7; D gene: TRBD2; V gene: TRBV4-1; CDR3 protein: ASSPGLAYEQY
J gene: TRBJ1-3; D gene: NA; V gene: TRBV29-1; CDR3 protein: SAVTPGNTIY
J gene: TRBJ1-1; D gene: TRBD1; V gene: TRBV5-6; CDR3 protein: ASSFPQGGPPEAF
J gene: TRBJ1-1; D gene: NA; V gene: TRBV6-6; CDR3 protein: ASSPGTKREAF
J gene: TRBJ1-1; D gene: NA; V gene: TRBV5-6; CDR3 protein: ASSLLGPTEAF
J gene: TRBJ1-6; D gene: NA; V gene: TRBV2; CDR3 protein: ASSESSYNSPLH
J gene: TRBJ2-1; D gene: NA; V gene: TRBV6-5; CDR3 protein: ASSLRDKPYNEQF
J gene: TRBJ2-5; D gene: TRBD1; V gene: TRBV15; CDR3 protein: ATSTPGDRVDEETQY